This TCR beta chain originates from a study of CD8+ T cells in alopecia areata. The germline V gene encodes CDR1 SQVTM and CDR2 ANQGSEA. V dropped 1 base and J dropped 4 bases, with 11 bases sitting between them. This CDR3 is built from 13 residues. As to this clone: Its specificity is not known.

Study-level points and caveats: Scalp clonality, together with expanded CD8+ clones among the top 100, fell significantly with tofacitinib. For lesional scalp, especially alopecia totalis/universalis, clonality was higher than in normal scalp.

TCR sequencing used cDNA made by reverse transcription of extracted RNA. Profiled with immunoSEQ multiplex PCR; TCRdb holds only in-frame clones, not every one. Of roughly 120,000 clones listed, roughly 63% were seen once; the top ten hold around 30%. Regarding treatment: oral pan-JAK inhibitor, 5-10 mg twice daily. Researchers took lesional scalp punch biopsies and peripheral blood from people who were alopecia areata patients. The sequenced sample was CD8+ T cells sorted from blood, obtained at week 4, from a patient treated with tofacitinib. The receptor was derived from a human donor with alopecia areata. The rearrangement links TRBV29-1 to TRBJ2-7; D is unclear. The CDR3 DNA reads TGCAGCGTTGAAGCGCTGGAAGGGTACGAGCAGTACTTC. Translated: CSVEALEGYEQYF.